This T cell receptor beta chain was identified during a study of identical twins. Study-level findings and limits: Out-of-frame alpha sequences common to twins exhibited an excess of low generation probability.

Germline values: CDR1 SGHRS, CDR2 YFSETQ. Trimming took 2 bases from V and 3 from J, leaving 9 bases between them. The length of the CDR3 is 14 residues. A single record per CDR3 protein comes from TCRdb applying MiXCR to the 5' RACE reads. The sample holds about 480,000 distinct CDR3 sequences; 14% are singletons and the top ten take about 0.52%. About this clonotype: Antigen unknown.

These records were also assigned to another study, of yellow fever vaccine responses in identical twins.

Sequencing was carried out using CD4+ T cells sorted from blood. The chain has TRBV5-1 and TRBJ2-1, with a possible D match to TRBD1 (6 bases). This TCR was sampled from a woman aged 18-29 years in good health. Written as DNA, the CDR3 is TGCGCCAGCAGCTTAGGGACATACTACAATGAGCAGTTCTTC. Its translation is CASSLGTYYNEQFF.